This T cell receptor beta chain was recorded in a study of identical twins. Study-wide points: Memory repertoires showed no such pattern, whereas abundant cord blood beta clonotypes carried fewer insertions.

This clonotype was counted at least ten times. Its target is not known. Template switching added a universal primer binding site, and final cDNA carried unique molecular identifiers. TCRdb reanalysed the 5' RACE reads using MiXCR and keeps one entry per CDR3 protein. The data hold roughly 700,000 distinct CDR3 sequences, with under 9% observed a single time. Germline CDR1 is SGHRS and CDR2 is YFSETQ. This CDR3 region has 15 residues. With 3 bases removed from V and 1 base from J, the gap between germline ends came to 12 bases. The data also belong to a second study, concerning yellow fever vaccine responses in identical twins. That publication notes: Twins reportedly had a vaccine T cell response that seemed partly convergent, partly personalized.

The source is a woman younger than 30 in good health. Sequencing used PBMCs. The V gene is TRBV5-1, the J gene TRBJ2-3, with D possibly called TRBD1 or TRBD2 (5 bases each). This CDR3 is CASSSQGPGTDTQYF. DNA for the CDR3: TGCGCCAGCAGCTCCCAGGGACCGGGCACAGATACGCAGTATTTT.